A single sample gave rise to the 14 T cell receptor beta chains below, sequenced in a study of shared clonotypes between healthy human individuals. The repertoire was sequenced with immunoSEQ multiplex PCR; TCRdb's copy has only in-frame clones and lacks some. The sample shows 500,000 or so clones, 90% to 96% of them seen only once. The sample was naive CD4+ T cells sorted from blood. The subset was: CD45RA+ positively selected. The origin of the receptors is a woman aged 25-40 years in good health.

The CDR3 reads CASSGLGYEQYF. In DNA, the CDR3 is TGTGCCAGCAGCGGGCTAGGGTACGAGCAGTACTTC. The rearrangement joins TRBV7-8 to TRBJ2-7, with no clear D. CDR1 and CDR2 (germline): SGHVS, FQNEAQ. Trimming took off 5 bases at V and 4 bases at J, with 9 bases between the two ends. The CDR3 loop spans 12 amino acids.

This sequence joins TRBV27 and TRBJ1-3; 8 bases map to TRBD1. The CDR3 is 13 amino acids. The junction had 3 bases not matched to a gene; V was cut back by 4 bases and J by 7 bases. Looked up from germline, CDR1 is MNHEY and CDR2 is SMNVEV (reference sequence). In DNA, the CDR3 is TGTGCCAGCAGTTCCCAGGGGGCGAACACCATATATTTT. Translating it yields CASSSQGANTIYF.

The chain carries TRBV4-1 and TRBJ1-1, with D possibly TRBD1 on 5 matching bases. Deletions cut 4 bases from V and 0 bases from J, with 21 bases between. CDR3 length: 18 amino acids. CDR1 MGHRA and CDR2 YSYEKL come from the germline V gene. The CDR3 loop reads CASSPSLTAGLMNTEAFF. CDR3 DNA sequence: TGCGCCAGCAGCCCTTCTCTGACGGCAGGGCTGATGAACACTGAAGCTTTCTTT.

The chain couples TRBV6-5 to TRBJ1-1; D ambiguous. V lost 4 bases and J 0 bases, leaving 9 bases between the germline ends. The CDR3 sequence is 14 residues long. Germline CDR1 MNHEY, CDR2 SVGAGI. The DNA of the CDR3 is TGTGCCAGCAGTTCACAGCAATTGAACACTGAAGCTTTCTTT. Protein sequence: CASSSQQLNTEAFF.

This sequence joins TRBV2 and TRBJ2-1; 7 bases align to TRBD1. The CDR3 runs to 14 residues. In germline, CDR1 is SNHLY, CDR2 FYNNEI. Germline trimming cut 6 bases from V and 10 bases from J; bases unmatched to any gene: 12. For the CDR3, the DNA is TGTGCCAGCAGGAATCAGGGGGTTTTGGGCGAGCAGTTCTTC. Protein: CASRNQGVLGEQFF.

The rearrangement joins TRBV7-9 to TRBJ1-5; D might be TRBD1 (6 bases). There are 18 residues in the CDR3. Between the trimmed V and J ends, which lost 4 bases and 2 bases, there was a span of 21 bases. Germline V lookup: CDR1 SEHNR, CDR2 FQNEAQ (reference sequence). The CDR3, as DNA: TGTGCCAGCAGCTCTGGGACATGGGCTGGATTCGGCAATCAGCCCCAGCATTTT. This translates into CASSSGTWAGFGNQPQHF.

V is TRBV18 and J is TRBJ1-1, with 7 bases lining up with TRBD1. The CDR3 has 16 amino acids. With V trimmed by 1 base and J by 3 bases, 8 bases remained unmatched. CDR1 is KGHSH and CDR2 is LQKENI in the germline V gene. CDR3 nucleotide sequence: TGTGCCAGCTCACCACTCTCGAGGGGACAGCACACTGAAGCTTTCTTT. It codes for CASSPLSRGQHTEAFF. The complete variable domain, with remaining parts taken from reference TRBV18 and TRBJ1-1, reads NAGVMQNPRHLVRRRGQEARLRCSPMKGHSHVYWYRQLPEEGLKFMVYLQKENIIDESGMPKERFSAEFPKEGPSILRIQQVVRGDSAAYFCASSPLSRGQHTEAFFGQGTRLTVV.

This clone has only one observation. The rearrangement links TRBV30 to TRBJ2-7, with 9 bases identical to TRBD1. CDR1 GTSNPN and CDR2 SVGIG come from the germline V gene (reference sequence). This CDR3 is 14 amino acids long. The V segment lost 2 bases and the J segment 5 bases; nucleotides outside the gene matches: 7. CDR3 DNA: TGTGCCTGGAGTCCTCGGGGACAGGGCCACGAGCAGTACTTC. Amino acids: CAWSPRGQGHEQYF. The whole variable domain, filled in from reference TRBV30 and TRBJ2-7, reads SQTIHQWPATLVQPVGSPLSLECTVEGTSNPNLYWYRQAAGRGLQLLFYSVGIGQISSEVPQNLSASRPQDRQFILSSKKLLLSDSGFYLCAWSPRGQGHEQYFGPGTRLTVT.

The chain joins TRBV5-4 to TRBJ2-7; D could derive from TRBD1 or TRBD2 (5 bases each). V dropped 2 bases and J dropped 2 bases, with 11 bases sitting between them. This CDR3 region has 14 residues. Germline V lookup: CDR1 SGHNT, CDR2 YYREEE (reference sequence). The DNA for the CDR3 is TGTGCCAGCAGCTTCCCGGGACCGCCCTACGAGCAGTACTTC. Translating it yields CASSFPGPPYEQYF.

CDR3 protein: CASSLAGTETGYTF. DNA of the CDR3: TGTGCCAGCAGCTTAGCTGGGACAGAGACCGGCTACACCTTC. The rearrangement uses TRBV7-9 and TRBJ1-2; 7 bases map to TRBD1. This CDR3 spans 14 amino acids. Looked up from germline, CDR1 is SEHNR and CDR2 is FQNEAQ (reference sequence). J gave up 8 bases and V 0 bases, and 6 bases lay outside the gene matches.

The count of this clone is one. This rearrangement joins TRBV25-1 to TRBJ2-1; the match to TRBD2 covers 13 bases. CDR1 is MGHDK and CDR2 is SYGVNS in the germline V gene. This CDR3 is built from 16 residues. With V trimmed by 3 bases and J by 9 bases, 8 bases remained unmatched. This CDR3 reads CASSEPRTSGSGEQFF. The CDR3 DNA is TGTGCCAGCAGTGAGCCACGGACTAGCGGGAGCGGTGAGCAGTTCTTC.

The rearrangement joins TRBV7-6 to TRBJ2-2; D remains ambiguous. The V gene's germline CDR1 is SGHVS and CDR2 FNYEAQ. The CDR3 has 16 residues. V lost 2 bases and J lost 1, with 11 bases in between. CDR3 residues: CASSLWSRRNTGELFF. DNA of the CDR3: TGTGCCAGCAGCTTATGGTCACGGAGGAACACCGGGGAGCTGTTTTTT.

A single count supports this clone. V is TRBV6-4 and J is TRBJ1-5; possible D gene TRBD1, 6 bases. CDR3 length equals 14 residues. V lost 7 bases to trimming and J lost 3 bases, with 13 bases between them. Germline V gene lookup returns CDR1 MRHNA and CDR2 SNTAGT. The CDR3 DNA reads TGTGCCAGCAAGGGGGGGGGCTCCAATCAGCCCCAGCATTTT. Encoded protein: CASKGGGSNQPQHF.

The J gene is TRBJ2-5, the V gene TRBV25-1; no definite D call. The DNA end favors TRBJ2-7, so the J call may be wrong. The CDR3 covers 15 residues. CDR1 is MGHDK and CDR2 is SYGVNS in the germline V gene. CDR3 sequence: CASSEAGFHSYEQYF. The CDR3 DNA sequence: TGTGCCAGCAGTGAGGCCGGATTCCACTCCTACGAGCAGTACTTC.